Presented here are 18 T cell receptor beta chains from one specimen sequenced in a study of blood T cell repertoires in COVID-19 (dated by TCRdb to the early 2020s). Library construction relied on the immunoSEQ multiplex PCR assay. In TCRdb, the immuneACCESS table is reduced to in-frame sequences with V and J assigned. These tables do not hold every clone; where another copy was compared, an unresolved V gene accounts for under half, and the others remain unexplained. Within this sample are around 500,000 clones, with 88% of them counted one time only. The ten largest make up 1.8% of the sample. The source material was PBMCs or T cells enriched from blood (not recorded which). Source of these receptors: a woman in her thirties or forties who had recovered from COVID-19.

Written as DNA, the CDR3 is TGTGCCAGCAGCCTTGACGTACAGGGATTCGGACAGCCCCAGCATTTT. This translates into CASSLDVQGFGQPQHF. The V and J genes are TRBV7-8 and TRBJ1-5, with D possibly matching TRBD1 (6 bases). The V gene's germline CDR1 is SGHVS and CDR2 FQNEAQ. V lost 5 bases, J lost 7 bases, and 21 bases lay in between. This CDR3 spans 16 amino acids.

A note on this clone: Other nucleotide sequences in the sample specify the same CDR3. The chain carries TRBV27 and TRBJ1-2; 7 positions agree with TRBD1. Germline trimming cut 2 bases from V and 4 bases from J; bases unmatched to any gene: 1. Germline CDR1 reads MNHEY; CDR2 reads SMNVEV (reference sequence). The CDR3 has 13 amino acids. CDR3 loop: CASSLGTAYGYTF. The DNA for the CDR3 is TGTGCCAGCAGTTTAGGGACAGCCTATGGCTACACCTTC.

V usage is TRBV29-1 and J usage is TRBJ1-2, with D uncertain. V gave up 2 bases and J gave up 1 base, with 5 bases separating them. CDR3 length equals 12 residues. Germline CDR1 and CDR2: SQVTM and ANQGSEA. Here the CDR3 DNA reads TGCAGCGTTGAAAGCTTTAACTATGGCTACACCTTC. This encodes CSVESFNYGYTF.

J is TRBJ2-1 and V is TRBV4-3; 8 nucleotides line up with TRBD2. Germline-derived CDR1 and CDR2 are LGHNA and YSLEER. CDR3 length: 17 residues. Losses at the gene ends were 0 bases for V and 10 bases for J; bases not matched to a gene: 14. The chain's CDR3 is CASSQDRGGLRAGEQFF. CDR3 bases: TGCGCCAGCAGCCAAGATCGGGGGGGTTTGAGGGCAGGGGAGCAGTTCTTC.

The genes are TRBV7-2 and TRBJ2-1; D gene unclear. V shed 7 bases and J shed 1 base, with 11 bases lying between them. This CDR3 contains 14 residues. Germline assignment: CDR1 SGHTA and CDR2 FQGNSA. The DNA of the CDR3 is TGTGCCAGCACCTCAGACTCGTCCTACAATGAGCAGTTCTTC. Its translation is CASTSDSSYNEQFF.

This clone was counted a few times. The J gene is TRBJ1-1, the V gene TRBV5-1; D is perhaps TRBD1 (6 bases). Germline V gene lookup returns CDR1 SGHRS and CDR2 YFSETQ. Trimming shortened V by 4 bases and J by 11 bases, and 18 bases separated the two germline ends. The CDR3 totals 13 residues. The CDR3 DNA sequence: TGCGCCAGCAGCCCGGGACACCCCCAGATGGCTTTCTTT. Amino acids: CASSPGHPQMAFF. The full variable domain, with the rest looked up from reference TRBV5-1 and TRBJ1-1, is KAGVTQTPRYLIKTRGQQVTLSCSPISGHRSVSWYQQTPGQGLQFLFEYFSETQRNKGNFPGRFSGRQFSNSRSEMNVSTLELGDSALYLCASSPGHPQMAFFGQGTRLTVV.

This chain links TRBV27 with TRBJ1-2; D possibly corresponds to TRBD1 (6 bases). Germline assignment: CDR1 MNHEY and CDR2 SMNVEV (reference sequence). The CDR3 consists of 14 residues. Trimming removed 6 bases at V and 2 bases at J, with 13 bases between. CDR3 nucleotides: TGTGCCAGCAGATTTACAGGGACAAACTATGGCTACACCTTC. Translated: CASRFTGTNYGYTF.

The chain links TRBV2 to TRBJ1-1, with a possible D match to TRBD1 (6 bases). The germline CDR1 and CDR2 sequences are SNHLY and FYNNEI. This CDR3 is built from 14 residues. V was trimmed by 2 bases and J by 5 bases, leaving 12 bases between them. The CDR3: CASSELGQPTEAFF. Written as DNA, the CDR3 is TGTGCCAGCAGTGAACTTGGACAGCCGACTGAAGCTTTCTTT.

The rearrangement links TRBV3-1 (or the pseudogene TRBV3-2) to TRBJ1-1; D unclear. V lost 4 bases, J lost 4 bases, and 7 bases lay in between. CDR1 is LGHDT, CDR2 YNNKEL, per germline (reference sequence). The CDR3 length is 12 residues. The CDR3 loop is CASSLRGTEAFF. The CDR3, as DNA: TGTGCCAGCAGCCTGCGGGGCACTGAAGCTTTCTTT.

The chain combines TRBV19 with TRBJ1-2; D call uncertain. The CDR3 length is 17 residues. V lost 2 bases and J 1 base, leaving 17 bases between the germline ends. The germline V gene encodes CDR1 LNHDA and CDR2 SQIVND (reference sequence). The CDR3 DNA is TGTGCCAGTAGTATATGGATTCGGGGTCATCTTAACTATGGCTACACCTTC. This encodes CASSIWIRGHLNYGYTF.

V usage is TRBV24-1 and J usage is TRBJ2-3; the match to TRBD2 covers 7 bases. The ends lost 9 bases at V and 4 bases at J; junction bases unmatched: 3. The germline CDR1 and CDR2 sequences are KGHDR and SFDVKD. The CDR3 has 12 residues. Here the CDR3 reads CATGLGADTQYF. The CDR3 bases are TGTGCCACCGGACTAGGGGCAGATACGCAGTATTTT.

The chain is built from TRBV10-3 and TRBJ2-1; 13 nucleotides agree with TRBD2. The germline CDR1 and CDR2 sequences are ENHRY and SYGVKD. V lost 6 bases and J lost 6; bases outside the gene matches: 2. There are 14 residues in the CDR3. This CDR3 is CAISGLAGANEQFF. Written as DNA, the CDR3 is TGTGCCATCAGCGGACTAGCGGGAGCCAATGAGCAGTTCTTC.

This chain connects TRBV5-1 to TRBJ1-2; a possible D gene is TRBD1 (6 bases). CDR1 SGHRS and CDR2 YFSETQ come from the germline V gene. This CDR3 is built from 11 residues. V was shortened by 3 bases and J by 7 bases, with 7 bases between the two germline ends. The CDR3 coding sequence is TGCGCCAGCAGCTCGACAGGTGGCTACACCTTC. Its protein product is CASSSTGGYTF.

This clone was counted once. This chain links TRBV4-3 with TRBJ2-7, with 8 bases matching TRBD2. In germline, CDR1 is LGHNA, CDR2 YSLEER. With 0 bases clipped from V and 1 base from J, the junction kept 8 bases outside the gene matches. The CDR3 has 17 amino acids. As DNA, the CDR3 is TGCGCCAGCAGCCAAGATTTCACTAGCGGTTCTTCCTACGAGCAGTACTTC. It yields the protein CASSQDFTSGSSYEQYF.

The chain is built from TRBV19 and TRBJ2-3; 7 nucleotides agree with TRBD1. V dropped 10 bases and J dropped 1; count of bases not matched to a gene: 8. The length of the CDR3 is 14 residues. Germline CDR1 is LNHDA and CDR2 is SQIVND (reference sequence). As DNA, the CDR3 is TGTGCCACCAGGGCAGGGGGTGGCACAGATACGCAGTATTTT. Protein product: CATRAGGGTDTQYF.

The genes are TRBV18 and TRBJ2-1; D is unresolved. CDR3 length: 16 amino acids. V gave up 0 bases and J gave up 1 base, with 10 bases separating them. CDR1 is KGHSH and CDR2 is LQKENI in the germline V gene. CDR3 loop: CASSPPRRRSYNEQFF. For the CDR3, the DNA is TGTGCCAGCTCACCACCCCGACGGAGATCCTACAATGAGCAGTTCTTC.

The rearrangement uses TRBV24-1 and TRBJ2-3, with D possibly TRBD1 on 6 matching bases. The CDR3 runs to 14 residues. The V gene's germline CDR1 is KGHDR and CDR2 SFDVKD. V lost 4 bases and J lost 4, with 11 bases in between. CDR3 amino acids: CATSESYRADTQYF. The DNA of the CDR3 is TGTGCCACCAGTGAATCCTACAGGGCAGATACGCAGTATTTT.

The V and J genes are TRBV30 and TRBJ1-1; 8 bases map to TRBD1. Looked up from germline, CDR1 is GTSNPN and CDR2 is SVGIG (reference sequence). The trim removed 3 bases at V and 5 bases at J, leaving 11 bases unmatched. The CDR3 extends over 15 amino acids. The CDR3 DNA follows: TGTGCCTGGAGCGAAATGACAGGGGTACGAACTGAAGCTTTCTTT. Encoded protein: CAWSEMTGVRTEAFF. The full variable domain, rest sourced from reference TRBV30 and TRBJ1-1, is SQTIHQWPATLVQPVGSPLSLECTVEGTSNPNLYWYRQAAGRGLQLLFYSVGIGQISSEVPQNLSASRPQDRQFILSSKKLLLSDSGFYLCAWSEMTGVRTEAFFGQGTRLTVV.